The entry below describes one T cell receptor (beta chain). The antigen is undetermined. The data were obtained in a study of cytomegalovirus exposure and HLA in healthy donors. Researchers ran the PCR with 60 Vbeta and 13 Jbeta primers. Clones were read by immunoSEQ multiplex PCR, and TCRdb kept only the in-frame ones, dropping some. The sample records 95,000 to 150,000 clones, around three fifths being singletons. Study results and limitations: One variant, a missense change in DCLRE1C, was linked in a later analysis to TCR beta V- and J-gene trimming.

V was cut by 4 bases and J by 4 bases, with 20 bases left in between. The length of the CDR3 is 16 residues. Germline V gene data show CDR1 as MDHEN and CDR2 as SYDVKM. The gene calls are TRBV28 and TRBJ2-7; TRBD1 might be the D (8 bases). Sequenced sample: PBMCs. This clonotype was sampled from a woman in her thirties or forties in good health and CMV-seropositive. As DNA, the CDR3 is TGTGCCAGCAGTTCCATATACAGGGGGGGCAGGTACGAGCAGTACTTC. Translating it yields CASSSIYRGGRYEQYF. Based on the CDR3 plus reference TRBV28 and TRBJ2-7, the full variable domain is DVKVTQSSRYLVKRTGEKVFLECVQDMDHENMFWYRQDPGLGLRLIYFSYDVKMKEKGDIPEGYSVSREKKERFSLILESASTNQTSMYLCASSSIYRGGRYEQYFGPGTRLTVT.